In its sample, the clone carrying this T cell receptor (beta chain) was seen many times. The antigen remains unidentified. Germline lookup yields CDR1 GTSNPN and CDR2 SVGIG (reference sequence). The CDR3 extends over 13 amino acids. V lost 3 bases, J lost 0 bases, and 3 bases lay in between. Template material for amplifying TCR beta CDR3 regions consisted of RNA transcripts. HTBI primers were the set used in a first-round RT-PCR of the TCR CDR3. In TCRdb, the multiplex PCR reads were re-called with MiXCR into one record per CDR3 protein. The table records 400,000 or so distinct CDR3 sequences, 13% to 15% of them present only once. The sample belongs to a study of T cells in Graves' hyperthyroidism and ophthalmopathy. Study-wide results and limits: Most expanded thyroid clonotypes above 0.001 also appeared in blood.

The diagnostic basis comprised clinical symptoms, serum thyroxine and TRAb, thyroid ultrasound and orbital computed tomography. The chain links TRBV30 to TRBJ2-6; D gene unclear. This clonotype originated in a woman aged 55-75 years with Graves' ophthalmopathy. Sequenced material: blood. The CDR3 here is CAWRGSGANVLTF. The CDR3 region has the DNA TGTGCCTGGAGGGGCTCTGGGGCCAACGTCCTGACTTTC.